This TCR beta chain is drawn from a study of T cell changes during pregnancy in multiple sclerosis. TCRdb's copy holds only in-frame clones and misses some; the assay was immunoSEQ multiplex PCR. This table has some 26,000 clones, approximately 88% appearing once. This CDR3 is 14 amino acids long. Germline V gives CDR1 SGHAT, CDR2 FQNNGV. V shed 5 bases and J shed 4 bases, with 14 bases lying between them. V usage is TRBV11-2 and J usage is TRBJ2-5; a possible D gene is TRBD2 (6 bases). Here the sequenced sample was CD4+ T cells from peripheral blood mononuclear cells, taken in the first trimester of pregnancy. This TCR was sampled from a female donor in good health, enrolled as a control in a pregnancy study. The CDR3 loop reads CASSPYGGGETQYF. The CDR3 bases are TGTGCCAGCAGCCCATACGGGGGAGGAGAGACCCAGTACTTC.